This T cell receptor (beta chain) was found in a study of OX40 agonist ivuxolimab in advanced cancers. Across the study: Two patients with cutaneous melanoma and one with hepatocellular carcinoma, three in total, showed partial responses.

TCRdb keeps only in-frame clones here, not all; method: immunoSEQ multiplex PCR. Here the sample spans 50,000 to 65,000 clones, about 85% being singletons. The V end was cut by 1 base, the J end by 6 bases, with 15 bases between. This CDR3 spans 16 amino acids. Germline loops: CDR1 ENHRY, CDR2 SYGVKD. The V gene is TRBV10-3, the J gene TRBJ2-2; D possibly corresponds to TRBD1 (6 bases). This receptor was identified in an adult with an advanced solid tumor such as melanoma, head and neck, liver or kidney cancer. The source material was CD4+ or CD8+ T cells sorted from blood, sampled in a trial of the OX40 agonist ivuxolimab. CDR3 region: CAISELPGTPPGELFF. The CDR3 coding sequence is TGTGCCATCAGTGAGTTACCCGGGACACCTCCCGGGGAGCTGTTTTTT.